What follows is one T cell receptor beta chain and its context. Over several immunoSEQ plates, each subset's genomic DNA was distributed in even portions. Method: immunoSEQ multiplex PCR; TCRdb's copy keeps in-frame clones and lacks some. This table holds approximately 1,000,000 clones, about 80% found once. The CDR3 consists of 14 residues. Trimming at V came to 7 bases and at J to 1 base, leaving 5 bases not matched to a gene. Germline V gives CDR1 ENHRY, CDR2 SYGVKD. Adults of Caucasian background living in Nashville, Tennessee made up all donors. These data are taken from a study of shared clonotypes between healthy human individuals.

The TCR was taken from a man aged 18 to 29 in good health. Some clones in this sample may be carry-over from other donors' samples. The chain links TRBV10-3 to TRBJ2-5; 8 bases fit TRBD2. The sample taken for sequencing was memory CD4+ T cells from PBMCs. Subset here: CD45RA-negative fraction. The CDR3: CAIKREGPQETQYF. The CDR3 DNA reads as TGTGCCATCAAACGGGAGGGCCCCCAAGAGACCCAGTACTTC.